The clone carrying this T cell receptor beta chain was recorded at least ten times. Antigen specificity is unknown. This entry is derived from a study of blood T cells in healthy people across ages. Study-wide results and limits: Estimated diversity, derived from one million T cells, was regarded as an underestimate. Roughly linear declines in TCR beta diversity per million T cells occurred with age.

Deletions cut 6 bases from V and 6 bases from J, with 11 bases between. This CDR3 comprises 12 residues. The use of a sample-barcoded 5' primer and a J-beta primer mix characterized a second PCR of roughly 7 to 12 cycles. TCRdb analysed the 5' RACE reads with MiXCR anew, one entry per CDR3 protein. The sample consists of approximately 1.5 million distinct CDR3 sequences, approximately 43% of them appearing once. Researchers collected 7.5 to 10 milliliters of peripheral blood from every single donor. The sequence was obtained from a young woman in good health. The sequencing input was blood. This sequence joins TRBV12-3 or TRBV12-4 and TRBJ1-2, with D possibly TRBD1 on 6 matching bases. DNA of the CDR3: TGTGCCAGCAGCCTGCAGGGGAATGGCTACACCTTC. Its translation: CASSLQGNGYTF.